This is a list of T cell receptor beta chains from one sample in a study of cytomegalovirus exposure and HLA in healthy donors. Here immunoSEQ multiplex PCR was the method, and the copy in TCRdb shows in-frame clones only, minus some. This sample has about 200,000 clones, with approximately 86% found just once. The sample comprised PBMCs. Receptors originate from a woman younger than 35 in good health and CMV-seronegative. Both conserved end residues are part of each CDR3. Each record gives: V gene, clone size, J gene, D gene, CDR3 DNA, CDR3 protein. D genes are given only for firm matches. Clone size appears in some rows only: once, few, many, or a class for an expanded clone.

v_call: TRBV15; clone_size: -; j_call: TRBJ2-3; d_call: -; cdr3_nt: TGTGCCACCAGCAGAGATAAGGGGACTAGCACAGATACGCAGTATTTT; cdr3_aa: CATSRDKGTSTDTQYF
v_call: TRBV9; clone_size: -; j_call: TRBJ1-2; d_call: -; cdr3_nt: TGTGCCAGCAGCGTAGAGCCCGACAGCATCTATGGCTACACCTTC; cdr3_aa: CASSVEPDSIYGYTF
v_call: TRBV4-1; clone_size: once; j_call: TRBJ2-7; d_call: -; cdr3_nt: TGCGCCAGCAGCCAAGTACTTGGGGCCGACGAGCAGTACTTC; cdr3_aa: CASSQVLGADEQYF
v_call: TRBV7-9; clone_size: -; j_call: TRBJ2-3; d_call: TRBD1; cdr3_nt: TGTGCCAGCAGCCCACGGACAGGGGGGACAGATACGCAGTATTTT; cdr3_aa: CASSPRTGGTDTQYF
v_call: TRBV6-5; clone_size: -; j_call: TRBJ2-1; d_call: -; cdr3_nt: TGTGCCAGCAGTTACGCCGCGGGGCCTTACAATGAGCAGTTCTTC; cdr3_aa: CASSYAAGPYNEQFF
v_call: TRBV9; clone_size: once; j_call: TRBJ2-1; d_call: TRBD2; cdr3_nt: TGTGCCAGCAGCGTAGGATTACGGCGGGAGGGACGCAATGAGCAGTTCTTC; cdr3_aa: CASSVGLRREGRNEQFF
v_call: TRBV27; clone_size: -; j_call: TRBJ2-7; d_call: -; cdr3_nt: TGTGCCAGCAGTTTATGGCCCAGGGTTGAGCAGTACTTC; cdr3_aa: CASSLWPRVEQYF
v_call: TRBV28; clone_size: -; j_call: TRBJ2-5; d_call: -; cdr3_nt: TGTGCCAGCAGTTTATCAGGGGTGCAAGAGACCCAGTACTTC; cdr3_aa: CASSLSGVQETQYF
v_call: TRBV15; clone_size: -; j_call: TRBJ1-5; d_call: -; cdr3_nt: TGTGCCACCAGCAGAGATGGTGGAGACAATCAGCCCCAGCATTTT; cdr3_aa: CATSRDGGDNQPQHF
v_call: TRBV2; clone_size: -; j_call: TRBJ2-3; d_call: TRBD1; cdr3_nt: TGTGCCAGCAGCAAAGGGGGGACAGGCTGGGGAGATACGCAGTATTTT; cdr3_aa: CASSKGGTGWGDTQYF
v_call: TRBV28; clone_size: -; j_call: TRBJ1-4; d_call: TRBD1; cdr3_nt: TGTGCCAGCAGTATACCACAGGGGGCGGGTGAAAAACTGTTTTTT; cdr3_aa: CASSIPQGAGEKLFF
v_call: TRBV6-6; clone_size: -; j_call: TRBJ2-3; d_call: -; cdr3_nt: TGTGCCAGCAGTTACTGCGGGCTCTGCGGCACAGATACGCAGTATTTT; cdr3_aa: CASSYCGLCGTDTQYF
v_call: TRBV19; clone_size: -; j_call: TRBJ1-2; d_call: -; cdr3_nt: TGTGCCAGTAGTTTCAACCCGGGGAAAGAGACCTTC; cdr3_aa: CASSFNPGKETF
v_call: TRBV5-1; clone_size: -; j_call: TRBJ2-7; d_call: -; cdr3_nt: TGCGCCAGCAGGAGACAGTCAACTTACGAGCAGTACTTC; cdr3_aa: CASRRQSTYEQYF
v_call: TRBV7-2; clone_size: few; j_call: TRBJ2-7; d_call: -; cdr3_nt: TGTGCCAGCAGCTTAGGGCAGGTCTTGGAGCAGTACTTC; cdr3_aa: CASSLGQVLEQYF
v_call: TRBV18; clone_size: -; j_call: TRBJ2-6; d_call: TRBD1; cdr3_nt: TGTGCCAGCTCGAAAAGATGGCGGACAGGGGAAGTTTCTGGGGCCAACGTCCTGACTTTC; cdr3_aa: CASSKRWRTGEVSGANVLTF
v_call: TRBV5-1; clone_size: -; j_call: TRBJ1-1; d_call: -; cdr3_nt: TGCGCCAGCAGGGAATTGACGGGGACTGAAGCTTTCTTT; cdr3_aa: CASRELTGTEAFF
v_call: TRBV4-3; clone_size: -; j_call: TRBJ2-7; d_call: -; cdr3_nt: TGCGCCAGCAGCCAAGATCGGTCGGGGTGGGCCGAATCCTACGAGCAGTACTTC; cdr3_aa: CASSQDRSGWAESYEQYF
v_call: TRBV14; clone_size: -; j_call: TRBJ1-5; d_call: TRBD1; cdr3_nt: TGTGCCAGCAGCAAAAGTGAGTGGTACAGGGGGGTTGGGCAGCCCCAGCATTTT; cdr3_aa: CASSKSEWYRGVGQPQHF
v_call: TRBV28; clone_size: -; j_call: TRBJ2-1; d_call: TRBD1; cdr3_nt: TGTGCCAGCAGTGGGACAGGGGGAGTTAATGAGCAGTTCTTC; cdr3_aa: CASSGTGGVNEQFF
v_call: TRBV29-1; clone_size: -; j_call: TRBJ1-2; d_call: TRBD1; cdr3_nt: TGCAGCGCCTTACCTGAGGGACAGATTAACTATGGCTACACCTTC; cdr3_aa: CSALPEGQINYGYTF
v_call: TRBV13; clone_size: -; j_call: TRBJ1-2; d_call: TRBD1; cdr3_nt: TGTGCCAGCAGCTTAGGGCAGGGGGTTCGTGATGGCTACACCTTC; cdr3_aa: CASSLGQGVRDGYTF
v_call: TRBV4-3; clone_size: -; j_call: TRBJ2-4; d_call: TRBD1; cdr3_nt: TGCGCCAGCAGCCTACAGGACAGGGGTGCCAAAAACATTCAGTACTTC; cdr3_aa: CASSLQDRGAKNIQYF
v_call: TRBV5-3; clone_size: once; j_call: TRBJ2-7; d_call: -; cdr3_nt: TGTGCCAGAAGCCACACGCGGACAGAAAACACGAGGGGGAACTTC; cdr3_aa: CARSHTRTENTRGNF
v_call: TRBV15; clone_size: -; j_call: TRBJ1-1; d_call: -; cdr3_nt: TGTGCCACCAGCAGAGATTTAGAAAGTGAAGCTTTCTTT; cdr3_aa: CATSRDLESEAFF
v_call: TRBV19; clone_size: -; j_call: TRBJ1-2; d_call: TRBD1; cdr3_nt: TGTGCCAGTAGTACAACCCGGACAGGGACATTGGCCTACACCTTC; cdr3_aa: CASSTTRTGTLAYTF
v_call: TRBV5-6; clone_size: -; j_call: TRBJ2-7; d_call: TRBD2; cdr3_nt: TGTGCCAGCTTTAAGCGGGAGTGGGGGGAAGAGCAGTACTTC; cdr3_aa: CASFKREWGEEQYF
v_call: TRBV5-1; clone_size: -; j_call: TRBJ2-7; d_call: -; cdr3_nt: TGCGCCAGCAGCTTGAGAGAGGACGAGCAGTACTTC; cdr3_aa: CASSLREDEQYF
v_call: TRBV11-2; clone_size: -; j_call: TRBJ2-5; d_call: TRBD2; cdr3_nt: TGTGCCAGCAGCTTAGGAGTATCTAGCGGGGTTGGGGAGACCCAGTACTTC; cdr3_aa: CASSLGVSSGVGETQYF
v_call: TRBV10-3; clone_size: -; j_call: TRBJ2-2; d_call: TRBD2; cdr3_nt: TGTGCCATCAGTGAGCCGACTAGCGGGAGTCCCGGGGAGCTGTTTTTT; cdr3_aa: CAISEPTSGSPGELFF
v_call: TRBV4-1; clone_size: -; j_call: TRBJ2-5; d_call: -; cdr3_nt: TGCGCCAGCAGATATCAAGAGACCCAGTACTTC; cdr3_aa: CASRYQETQYF
v_call: TRBV28; clone_size: -; j_call: TRBJ2-7; d_call: -; cdr3_nt: TGTGCCAGCAGTTTTAGAGCCTCCTACGAGCAGTACTTC; cdr3_aa: CASSFRASYEQYF
v_call: TRBV9; clone_size: -; j_call: TRBJ2-7; d_call: TRBD2; cdr3_nt: TGTGCCAGCAGCGTAGGGCTAGCGGGATCCTACGAGCAGTACTTC; cdr3_aa: CASSVGLAGSYEQYF
v_call: TRBV5-6; clone_size: -; j_call: TRBJ2-1; d_call: -; cdr3_nt: TGTGCCAGCAGCTTGCCTAGCACGAAGCAGTTCTTC; cdr3_aa: CASSLPSTKQFF
v_call: TRBV30; clone_size: -; j_call: TRBJ1-1; d_call: -; cdr3_nt: TGTGCCTGGAGTGCCGCCCAGGGAATGAACACTGAAGCTTTCTTT; cdr3_aa: CAWSAAQGMNTEAFF
v_call: TRBV29-1; clone_size: once; j_call: TRBJ2-5; d_call: -; cdr3_nt: TGCAGCGTGGTACAGCAGACCCAGTACTTC; cdr3_aa: CSVVQQTQYF
v_call: TRBV5-4; clone_size: -; j_call: TRBJ2-7; d_call: -; cdr3_nt: TGTGCCAGCAGCTTTAGCTCCTACGAGCAGTACTTC; cdr3_aa: CASSFSSYEQYF
v_call: TRBV4-2; clone_size: -; j_call: TRBJ2-4; d_call: -; cdr3_nt: TGTGCCAGCAGCCAAGAGCCGCAGGGCGATCAGTACTTC; cdr3_aa: CASSQEPQGDQYF
v_call: TRBV4-1; clone_size: -; j_call: TRBJ1-1; d_call: -; cdr3_nt: TGCGCCAGCAGCCAAATTGCAGGGATTAATGAAGCTTTCTTT; cdr3_aa: CASSQIAGINEAFF
v_call: TRBV25-1; clone_size: -; j_call: TRBJ2-5; d_call: TRBD1; cdr3_nt: TGTGCCAGCAGTGGAAGGACAGGGAGCCGAGAGACCCAGTACTTC; cdr3_aa: CASSGRTGSRETQYF
v_call: TRBV9; clone_size: -; j_call: TRBJ2-3; d_call: TRBD2; cdr3_nt: TGTGCCAGCAGCGTAAGAGCGGGACCCCATTCTAGCACAGATACGCAGTATTTT; cdr3_aa: CASSVRAGPHSSTDTQYF
v_call: TRBV21-1; clone_size: -; j_call: TRBJ2-5; d_call: -; cdr3_nt: TGTGCCAGCAGCAATGCTAGGGCGGGGTCCTTAGGGACCCAGTACTTC; cdr3_aa: CASSNARAGSLGTQYF
v_call: TRBV9; clone_size: -; j_call: TRBJ1-1; d_call: TRBD1; cdr3_nt: TGTGCCAGCAGCGGGCGACAGGGGGGCACTGAAGCTTTCTTT; cdr3_aa: CASSGRQGGTEAFF
v_call: TRBV27; clone_size: -; j_call: TRBJ2-7; d_call: -; cdr3_nt: TGTGCCAGCAGTTTATCCTGGAACTCAGGTTACGAGCAGTACTTC; cdr3_aa: CASSLSWNSGYEQYF
v_call: TRBV28; clone_size: -; j_call: TRBJ2-1; d_call: TRBD2; cdr3_nt: TGTGCCAGCAGTTTGAGACTAGCGCATGAGCAGTTCTTC; cdr3_aa: CASSLRLAHEQFF
v_call: TRBV7-8; clone_size: -; j_call: TRBJ2-1; d_call: TRBD2; cdr3_nt: TGTGCCAGCAGCTTTGGCGCTGGACTAGCGTCAGGGAATGAGCAGTTCTTC; cdr3_aa: CASSFGAGLASGNEQFF
v_call: TRBV2; clone_size: -; j_call: TRBJ1-2; d_call: TRBD1; cdr3_nt: TGTGCCAGCGATTTGCCGGGACAGGGGGCATCGGGCTATGGCTACACCTTC; cdr3_aa: CASDLPGQGASGYGYTF
v_call: TRBV11-2; clone_size: -; j_call: TRBJ2-1; d_call: TRBD2; cdr3_nt: TGTGCCAGCAGCTTAGATCGGGGGGATGAGCAGTTCTTC; cdr3_aa: CASSLDRGDEQFF
v_call: TRBV5-4; clone_size: -; j_call: TRBJ2-1; d_call: -; cdr3_nt: TGTGCCAGCGGACAGAAGAGCTCCTACAATGAGCAGTTCTTC; cdr3_aa: CASGQKSSYNEQFF
v_call: TRBV27; clone_size: -; j_call: TRBJ2-5; d_call: -; cdr3_nt: TGTGCCAGCAGTTCACGGGACTCCGGGCCGGAGACCCAGTACTTC; cdr3_aa: CASSSRDSGPETQYF
v_call: TRBV4-2; clone_size: many; j_call: TRBJ2-3; d_call: TRBD2; cdr3_nt: TGTGCCAGCAGCCAAGGCCTAGCGGGACACACAGATACGCAGTATTTT; cdr3_aa: CASSQGLAGHTDTQYF
v_call: TRBV7-2; clone_size: -; j_call: TRBJ1-3; d_call: -; cdr3_nt: TGTGCCAGCAGCTTAGCCCCCGCGACAGCCGGAAACACCATATATTTT; cdr3_aa: CASSLAPATAGNTIYF
v_call: TRBV28; clone_size: -; j_call: TRBJ1-4; d_call: -; cdr3_nt: TGTGCCAGCAAGGTCAGGGGAACTAATGAAAAACTGTTTTTT; cdr3_aa: CASKVRGTNEKLFF
v_call: TRBV7-3; clone_size: -; j_call: TRBJ2-1; d_call: TRBD2; cdr3_nt: TGTGCCAGCAGCTTAGAAGCGGGAGGCTACAATGAGCAGTTCTTC; cdr3_aa: CASSLEAGGYNEQFF
v_call: TRBV29-1; clone_size: -; j_call: TRBJ2-3; d_call: TRBD1; cdr3_nt: TGCAGCGTTGGGGACAGCTTCCCTTGGTATTTT; cdr3_aa: CSVGDSFPWYF